This T cell receptor (beta chain) was sequenced during a study of identical twins. A universal primer site came from template switching; cDNA carried unique molecular identifiers. TCRdb analysed the 5' RACE reads with MiXCR anew, one entry per CDR3 protein. The sample consists of some 270,000 distinct CDR3 sequences, approximately 8.3% of them appearing once. On this clonotype: What it binds is unknown.

General study points: Out-of-frame alpha sequences common to twins exhibited an excess of low generation probability. Conclusions rested on cross-sectional statistics rather than following the same donors. Insertion counts were lower in abundant cord blood beta clonotypes, a trend that memory repertoires did not show.

These data were likewise used in another study, on yellow fever vaccine responses in identical twins.

Sequencing used CD8+ T cells sorted from blood. The sequence was obtained from a woman under 30 in good health.

CDR3 in amino acids: CAISSLAKNIQYF. The CDR3 DNA reads as TGTGCCATCAGCTCACTAGCCAAAAACATTCAGTACTTC. This chain connects TRBV10-3 to TRBJ2-4, with D unresolved. The CDR3 has 13 amino acids. In germline, CDR1 is ENHRY, CDR2 SYGVKD. V shed 6 bases and J shed 0 bases, with 6 bases lying between them.